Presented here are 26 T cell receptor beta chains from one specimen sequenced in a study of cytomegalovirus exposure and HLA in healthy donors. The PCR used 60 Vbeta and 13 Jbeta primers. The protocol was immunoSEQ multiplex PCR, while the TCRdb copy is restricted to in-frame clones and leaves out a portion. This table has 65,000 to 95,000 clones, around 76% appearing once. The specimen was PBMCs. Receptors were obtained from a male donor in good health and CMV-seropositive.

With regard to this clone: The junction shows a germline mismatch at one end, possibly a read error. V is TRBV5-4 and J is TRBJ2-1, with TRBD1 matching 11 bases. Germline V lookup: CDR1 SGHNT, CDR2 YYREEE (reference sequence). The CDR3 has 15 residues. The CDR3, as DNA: TGTGCCACCAGCTTCGGGGACAGGGGGACGAATGAGCAGTTCTTC. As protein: CATSFGDRGTNEQFF.

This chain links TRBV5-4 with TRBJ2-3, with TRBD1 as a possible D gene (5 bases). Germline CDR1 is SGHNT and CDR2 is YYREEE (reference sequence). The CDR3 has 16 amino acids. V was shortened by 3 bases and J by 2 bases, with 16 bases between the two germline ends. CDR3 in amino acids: CASSSDGGATTDTQYF. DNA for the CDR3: TGTGCCAGCAGCTCTGATGGTGGGGCTACCACAGATACGCAGTATTTT.

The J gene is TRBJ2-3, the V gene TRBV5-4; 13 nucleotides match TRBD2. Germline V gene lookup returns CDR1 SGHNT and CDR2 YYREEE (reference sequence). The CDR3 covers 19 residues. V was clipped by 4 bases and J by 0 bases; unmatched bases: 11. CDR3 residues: CASSKGLAGRLTSTDTQYF. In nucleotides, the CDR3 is TGTGCCAGCAGCAAGGGACTAGCGGGGAGATTAACTAGCACAGATACGCAGTATTTT.

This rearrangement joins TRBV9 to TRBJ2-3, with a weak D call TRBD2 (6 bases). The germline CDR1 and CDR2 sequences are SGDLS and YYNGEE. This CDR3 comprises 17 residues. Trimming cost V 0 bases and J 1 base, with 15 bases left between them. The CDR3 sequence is CASSVELAGTGTDTQYF. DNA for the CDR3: TGTGCCAGCAGCGTAGAACTGGCGGGGACGGGCACAGATACGCAGTATTTT.

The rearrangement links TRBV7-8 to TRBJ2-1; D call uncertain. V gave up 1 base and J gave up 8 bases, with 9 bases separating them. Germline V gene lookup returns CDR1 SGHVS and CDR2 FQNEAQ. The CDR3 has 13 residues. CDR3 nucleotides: TGTGCCAGCAGCTTAGGATTAGTTGATGAGCAGTTCTTC. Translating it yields CASSLGLVDEQFF.

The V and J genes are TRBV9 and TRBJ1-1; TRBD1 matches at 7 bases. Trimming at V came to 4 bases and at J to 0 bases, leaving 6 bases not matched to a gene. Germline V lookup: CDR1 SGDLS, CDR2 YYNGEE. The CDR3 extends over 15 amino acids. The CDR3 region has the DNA TGTGCCAGCAGCCCCCGACAGGGCCTGAACACTGAAGCTTTCTTT. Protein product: CASSPRQGLNTEAFF.

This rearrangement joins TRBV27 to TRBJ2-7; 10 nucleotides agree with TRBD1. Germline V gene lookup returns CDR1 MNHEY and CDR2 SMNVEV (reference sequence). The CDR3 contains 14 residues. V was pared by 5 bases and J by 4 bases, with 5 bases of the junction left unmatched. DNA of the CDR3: TGTGCCAGCAGTGTCGGGACAGGGGATTACGAGCAGTACTTC. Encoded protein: CASSVGTGDYEQYF.

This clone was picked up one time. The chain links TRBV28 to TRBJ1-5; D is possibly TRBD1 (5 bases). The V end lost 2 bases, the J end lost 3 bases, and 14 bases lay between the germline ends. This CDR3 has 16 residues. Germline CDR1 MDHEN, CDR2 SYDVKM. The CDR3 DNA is TGTGCCAGCAGTTTACGGGCAGGGTCGTCCAATCAGCCCCAGCATTTT. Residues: CASSLRAGSSNQPQHF.

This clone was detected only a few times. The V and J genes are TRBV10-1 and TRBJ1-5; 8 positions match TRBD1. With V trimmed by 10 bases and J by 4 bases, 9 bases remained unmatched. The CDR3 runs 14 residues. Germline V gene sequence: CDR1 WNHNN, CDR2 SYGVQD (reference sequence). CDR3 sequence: CAIKGQALNQPQHF. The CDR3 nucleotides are TGCGCCATAAAGGGACAGGCCCTAAATCAGCCCCAGCATTTT.

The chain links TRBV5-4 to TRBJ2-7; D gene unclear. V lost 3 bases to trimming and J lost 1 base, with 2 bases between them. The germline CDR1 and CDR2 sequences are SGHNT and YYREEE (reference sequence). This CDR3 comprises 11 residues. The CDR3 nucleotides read TGTGCCAGCAGCTCTTCCTACGAGCAGTACTTC. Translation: CASSSSYEQYF.

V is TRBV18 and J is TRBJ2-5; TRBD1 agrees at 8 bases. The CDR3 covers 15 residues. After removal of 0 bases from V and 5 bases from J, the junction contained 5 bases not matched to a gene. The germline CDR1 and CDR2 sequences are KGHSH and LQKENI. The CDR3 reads CASSPPGQAQETQYF. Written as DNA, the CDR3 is TGTGCCAGCTCACCACCGGGACAGGCACAGGAGACCCAGTACTTC.

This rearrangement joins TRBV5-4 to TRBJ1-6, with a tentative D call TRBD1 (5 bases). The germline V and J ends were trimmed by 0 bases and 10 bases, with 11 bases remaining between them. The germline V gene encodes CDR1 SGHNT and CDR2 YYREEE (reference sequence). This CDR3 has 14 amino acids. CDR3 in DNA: TGTGCCAGCAGCTTGGCAAGGGGTAACTCACCCCTCCACTTT. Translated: CASSLARGNSPLHF.

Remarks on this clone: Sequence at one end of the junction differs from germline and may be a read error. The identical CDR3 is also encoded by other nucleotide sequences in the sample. CDR3 protein: CAWSRSGVYGYTF. CDR3 bases: TGCGCCTGGAGTCGATCTGGAGTCTATGGCTACACCTTC. The V call is TRBV30, the J call TRBJ1-2, with D hard to call. The CDR3 has 13 residues. From germline, CDR1 is GTSNPN and CDR2 SVGIG (reference sequence). The full variable domain, rest sourced from reference TRBV30 and TRBJ1-2, is SQTIHQWPATLVQPVGSPLSLECTVEGTSNPNLYWYRQAAGRGLQLLFYSVGIGQISSEVPQNLSASRPQDRQFILSSKKLLLSDSGFYLCAWSRSGVYGYTFGSGTRLTVV.

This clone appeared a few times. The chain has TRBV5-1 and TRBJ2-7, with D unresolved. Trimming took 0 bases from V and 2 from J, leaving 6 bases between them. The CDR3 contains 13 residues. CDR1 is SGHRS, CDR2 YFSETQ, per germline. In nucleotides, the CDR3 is TGCGCCAGCAGCTTGGCGTCCCCCTACGAGCAGTACTTC. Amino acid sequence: CASSLASPYEQYF.

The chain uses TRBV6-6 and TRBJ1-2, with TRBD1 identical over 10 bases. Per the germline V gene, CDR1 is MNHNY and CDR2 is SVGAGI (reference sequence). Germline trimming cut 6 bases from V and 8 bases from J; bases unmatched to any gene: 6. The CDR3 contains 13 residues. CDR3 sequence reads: CASSPPGQGGYTF. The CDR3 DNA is TGTGCCAGCAGCCCCCCGGGACAGGGGGGCTACACCTTC.

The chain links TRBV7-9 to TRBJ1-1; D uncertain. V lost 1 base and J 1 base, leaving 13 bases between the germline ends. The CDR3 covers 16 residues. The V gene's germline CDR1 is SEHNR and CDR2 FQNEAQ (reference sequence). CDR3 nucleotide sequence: TGTGCCAGCAGCTTAGGAGCCACCGAGCCGAACACTGAAGCTTTCTTT. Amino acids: CASSLGATEPNTEAFF.

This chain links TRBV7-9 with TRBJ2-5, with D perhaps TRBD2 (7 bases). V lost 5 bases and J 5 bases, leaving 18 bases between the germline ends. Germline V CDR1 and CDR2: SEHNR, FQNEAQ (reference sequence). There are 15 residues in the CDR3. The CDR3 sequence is CASSPLGGAGETQYF. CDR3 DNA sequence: TGTGCCAGCAGCCCATTGGGGGGGGCTGGGGAGACCCAGTACTTC.

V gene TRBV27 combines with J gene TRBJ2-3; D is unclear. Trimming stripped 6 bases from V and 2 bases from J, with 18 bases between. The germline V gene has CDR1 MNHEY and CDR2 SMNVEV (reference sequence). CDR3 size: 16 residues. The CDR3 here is CASSSIIGGNTDTQYF. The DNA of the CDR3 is TGTGCCAGCAGCTCGATCATTGGCGGAAACACAGATACGCAGTATTTT.

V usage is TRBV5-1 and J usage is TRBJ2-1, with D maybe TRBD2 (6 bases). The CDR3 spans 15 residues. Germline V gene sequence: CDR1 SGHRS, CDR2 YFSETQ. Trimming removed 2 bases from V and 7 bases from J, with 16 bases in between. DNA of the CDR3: TGCGCCAGCAGCTTCCTCGGGGGTCCCTTTAATGAGCAGTTCTTC. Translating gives CASSFLGGPFNEQFF.

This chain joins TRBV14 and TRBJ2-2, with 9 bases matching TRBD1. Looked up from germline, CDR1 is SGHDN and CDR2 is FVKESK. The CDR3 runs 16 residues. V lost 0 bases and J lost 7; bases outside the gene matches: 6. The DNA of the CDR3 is TGTGCCAGCAGCCAAGACGGGACAGGGATCCTCGGGGAGCTGTTTTTT. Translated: CASSQDGTGILGELFF.

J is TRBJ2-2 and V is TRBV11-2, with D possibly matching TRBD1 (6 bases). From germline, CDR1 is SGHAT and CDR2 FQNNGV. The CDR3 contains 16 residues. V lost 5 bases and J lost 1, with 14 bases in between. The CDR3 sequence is CASSQGQVWNTGELFF. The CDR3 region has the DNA TGTGCCAGCAGCCAGGGGCAGGTTTGGAACACCGGGGAGCTGTTTTTT.

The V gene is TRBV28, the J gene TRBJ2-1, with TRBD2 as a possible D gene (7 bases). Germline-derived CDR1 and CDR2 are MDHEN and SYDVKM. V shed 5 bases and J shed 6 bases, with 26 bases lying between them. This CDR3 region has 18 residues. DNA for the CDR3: TGTGCCAGCAGTGAAACTGCGACGGCCGGGGAGGGGGGCAATGAGCAGTTCTTC. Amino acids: CASSETATAGEGGNEQFF.

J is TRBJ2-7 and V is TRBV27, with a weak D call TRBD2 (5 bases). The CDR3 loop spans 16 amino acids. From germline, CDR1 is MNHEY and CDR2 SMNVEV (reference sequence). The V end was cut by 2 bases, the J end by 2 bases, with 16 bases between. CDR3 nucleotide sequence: TGTGCCAGCAGTTTACTCGCGTCGACGGAGGCCTACGAGCAGTACTTC. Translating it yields CASSLLASTEAYEQYF.

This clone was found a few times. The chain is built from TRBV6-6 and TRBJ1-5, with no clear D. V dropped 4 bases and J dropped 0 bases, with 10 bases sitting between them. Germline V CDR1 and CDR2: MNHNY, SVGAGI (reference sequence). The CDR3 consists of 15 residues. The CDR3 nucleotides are TGTGCCAGCAGTTTTGCCGGTAATAGCAATCAGCCCCAGCATTTT. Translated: CASSFAGNSNQPQHF.

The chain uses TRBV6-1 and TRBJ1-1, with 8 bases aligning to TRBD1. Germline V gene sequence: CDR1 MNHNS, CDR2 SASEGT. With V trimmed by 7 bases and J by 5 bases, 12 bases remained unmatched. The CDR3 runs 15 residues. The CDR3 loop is CASIFELTGGTEAFF. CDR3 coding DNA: TGTGCCAGCATCTTTGAGCTAACAGGGGGAACTGAAGCTTTCTTT.

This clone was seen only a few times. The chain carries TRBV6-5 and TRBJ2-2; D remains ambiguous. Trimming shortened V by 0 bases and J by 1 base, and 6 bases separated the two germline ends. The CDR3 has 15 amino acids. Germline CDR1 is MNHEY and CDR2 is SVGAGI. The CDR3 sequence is CASSYSLRNTGELFF. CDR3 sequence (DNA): TGTGCCAGCAGTTACTCCCTCCGGAACACCGGGGAGCTGTTTTTT.